These 14 T cell receptor beta chains came from one sample sequenced in a study of blood T cell repertoires in COVID-19 (dated by TCRdb to about 2020). Library preparation used the immunoSEQ multiplex PCR assay. TCRdb holds this immuneACCESS table with in-frame rearrangements only. Some clones are missing; in checked studies, unresolved V genes explain under half, and the rest has no known cause. The sample table lists 200,000 to 250,000 clones, 80% of them with a count of one. Approximately 7.2% of the sample rests with the top ten. Sequences were obtained from peripheral blood. The receptors were sampled from a woman aged 70-85 years with acute or convalescent COVID-19.

V is TRBV14 and J is TRBJ2-3; D uncertain. V was trimmed by 1 base and J by 6 bases, leaving 2 bases between them. Germline assignment: CDR1 SGHDN and CDR2 FVKESK. The CDR3 covers 11 residues. The CDR3, as DNA: TGTGCCAGCAGCCAAGCGGATACGCAGTATTTT. This sequence encodes CASSQADTQYF.

The CDR3 loop is CASSPRTALNTEAFF. The CDR3 coding sequence is TGTGCCAGCAGTCCCCGGACAGCGCTGAACACTGAAGCTTTCTTT. The rearrangement uses TRBV6-7 and TRBJ1-1; possibly TRBD1 for D (6 bases). TRBV6-7 is filed as an ORF, its function uncertain. The CDR3 is 15 residues long. V gave up 5 bases and J gave up 0 bases, with 13 bases separating them.

The rearrangement links TRBV7-2 to TRBJ1-4; 7 positions agree with TRBD1. This CDR3 has 14 residues. Germline CDR1 and CDR2: SGHTA and FQGNSA. Trimming at V came to 5 bases and at J to 3 bases, leaving 3 bases not matched to a gene. The CDR3 DNA follows: TGTGCCAGCAGCGACAGGGCTGCTAATGAAAAACTGTTTTTT. This sequence encodes CASSDRAANEKLFF.

The table lists this clone with a few counts. J is TRBJ2-7 and V is TRBV6-5, with 10 bases aligning to TRBD2. The trim removed 10 bases at V and 2 bases at J, leaving 11 bases unmatched. In germline, CDR1 is MNHEY, CDR2 SVGAGI. The CDR3 length is 15 residues. The CDR3 loop reads CATRDSGGTAYEQYF. Written as DNA, the CDR3 is TGTGCCACAAGGGATAGCGGGGGGACCGCCTACGAGCAGTACTTC.

The chain employs TRBV30 and TRBJ1-2; D is ambiguous. This CDR3 contains 14 residues. Trimming stripped 0 bases from V and 8 bases from J, with 16 bases between. Germline loops: CDR1 GTSNPN, CDR2 SVGIG (reference sequence). The CDR3 sequence is CAWSVLSGGGGYTF. The CDR3 coding sequence is TGTGCCTGGAGTGTACTCTCGGGCGGCGGGGGCTACACCTTC.

This chain links TRBV19 with TRBJ1-6; 9 positions match TRBD1. The germline V gene encodes CDR1 LNHDA and CDR2 SQIVND (reference sequence). J lost 7 bases, V lost 6 bases, and 1 base had no gene match. The CDR3 covers 13 residues. The CDR3 nucleotides read TGTGCCAGTAGCGACAGGGGGAATTCACCCCTCCACTTT. Translation: CASSDRGNSPLHF.

The chain carries TRBV19 and TRBJ2-5; D may be TRBD2 (5 bases). Trimming took off 6 bases at V and 5 bases at J, with 16 bases between the two ends. Looked up from germline, CDR1 is LNHDA and CDR2 is SQIVND (reference sequence). This CDR3 region has 14 residues. The CDR3: CASRAFAGAETQYF. The CDR3 DNA is TGTGCCAGTAGAGCCTTTGCGGGCGCGGAGACCCAGTACTTC.

The chain joins TRBV19 to TRBJ1-4; D not certain. Trimming cost V 1 base and J 4 bases, with 7 bases left between them. CDR1 is LNHDA, CDR2 SQIVND, per germline (reference sequence). This CDR3 spans 14 amino acids. The DNA for the CDR3 is TGTGCCAGTAGTATAGGGCCTTTTAATGAAAAACTGTTTTTT. It specifies CASSIGPFNEKLFF.

This chain links TRBV5-4 with TRBJ2-5, with a possible D match to TRBD2 (6 bases). The CDR3 is 13 residues long. Germline V gene sequence: CDR1 SGHNT, CDR2 YYREEE (reference sequence). Trimming cost V 4 bases and J 7 bases, with 14 bases left between them. CDR3 coding DNA: TGTGCCAGCAGCGCTGGCACCGGGGGGACCCAGTACTTC. It is translated as CASSAGTGGTQYF.

With respect to this clone: Other DNA sequences within the sample encode an identical CDR3. The chain has TRBV5-1 and TRBJ1-5; D perhaps matches TRBD1 (5 bases). In germline, CDR1 is SGHRS, CDR2 YFSETQ. With 0 bases removed from V and 5 bases from J, the gap between germline ends came to 9 bases. This CDR3 spans 14 amino acids. CDR3 DNA: TGCGCCAGCAGCTTGGTGGGGGGGGATCAGCCCCAGCATTTT. Translated: CASSLVGGDQPQHF.

The chain employs TRBV6-6 and TRBJ1-1; D is possibly TRBD1 (5 bases). The CDR3 length is 15 residues. The ends were cut back, 3 bases at V and 12 bases at J, with 23 bases in the middle. Germline loops: CDR1 MNHNY, CDR2 SVGAGI (reference sequence). The chain's CDR3 is CASSYNVGPGGVTFF. CDR3 in DNA: TGTGCCAGCAGTTATAACGTAGGTCCGGGGGGTGTAACTTTCTTT.

This clone was seen only once. This chain joins TRBV11-3 and TRBJ2-7; TRBD1 aligns across 10 bases. J was trimmed by 1 base and V by 0 bases; bases with no gene match: 9. The CDR3 covers 18 residues. The germline V gene has CDR1 SGHNT and CDR2 YENEEA. CDR3 residues: CASSLDRNWDRGSYEQYF. CDR3 in DNA: TGTGCCAGCAGCTTAGATCGGAACTGGGACAGGGGATCCTACGAGCAGTACTTC.

The J gene is TRBJ1-6, the V gene TRBV12-3 or TRBV12-4, with TRBD1 matching 8 bases. Germline trimming cut 7 bases from V and 12 bases from J; bases unmatched to any gene: 8. This CDR3 has 13 residues. CDR3 DNA: TGTGCCAGCACCGGACAGGGAAGGGGACCCCTCCACTTT. Protein product: CASTGQGRGPLHF.

The chain joins TRBV7-9 to TRBJ2-3; D is unresolved. The germline CDR1 and CDR2 sequences are SEHNR and FQNEAQ (reference sequence). This CDR3 contains 11 residues. Trimming left V 5 bases short and J 10 bases short, with 10 bases between. The CDR3: CASSDTNAQYF. The CDR3, as DNA: TGTGCCAGCAGCGACACCAATGCGCAGTATTTT.